This T cell receptor beta chain derives from a study of blood T cell repertoires in COVID-19. About the study: The samples span acute and convalescent COVID-19 from the United States, Italy and Spain. Nucleic acid was either cDNA or gDNA, and it came from T cells, B-cell-depleted T cells, or PBMCs.

The CDR3 totals 18 residues. Under the authors' procedure: Reference gene primer amplification gave nucleated cell count estimates. Generated by immunoSEQ multiplex PCR, the TCRdb table keeps only in-frame clones and is missing some. V, J and clone size derive from that table, while D and trimming were established from the DNA sequence. Of more than 300,000 clones listed, 86% are singletons. This chain links TRBV21-1 with TRBJ1-3; the D call TRBD1 from the table was never checked on the DNA. TRBV21-1 is reported as a pseudogene. Sample: peripheral blood. This receptor was identified in a woman between 50 and 59 years old with acute or convalescent COVID-19. The CDR3 region is CASRRDRGQTRSGNTIYF. The DNA of the CDR3 is TGTGCCAGCAGACGGGACAGGGGGCAGACTCGCTCTGGAAACACCATATATTTT.